The 10 T cell receptor beta chains in this list originate from one sample, sequenced in a study of beta chain features in type 1 diabetes. Expressed TCRB transcripts got sequenced, as all isolated RNA was reverse transcribed. Here immunoSEQ multiplex PCR was the method, and the copy in TCRdb shows in-frame clones only, minus some. The sample records around 500,000 clones, approximately 10% being singletons. Input material: naive CD4+ T cells from blood. The receptor source for this set is a woman in her late teens or twenties in good health.

This clone was counted between two and nine times. The CDR3 sequence: CASSVAPGGPNEKLFF. The CDR3 DNA reads as TGTGCCAGCAGCGTTGCACCCGGTGGGCCAAATGAAAAACTGTTTTTT. This sequence joins TRBV9 and TRBJ1-4; D ambiguous. This CDR3 comprises 16 residues. With 2 bases removed from V and 5 bases from J, the gap between germline ends came to 16 bases. In germline, CDR1 is SGDLS, CDR2 YYNGEE.

This clone occurred a few times. The CDR3 DNA sequence: TGTGCCAGCAGGCAAGACAGGGTCACAGATACGCAGTATTTT. This translates into CASRQDRVTDTQYF. The chain employs TRBV7-2 and TRBJ2-3; 7 nucleotides line up with TRBD1. Per germline, CDR1 SGHTA and CDR2 FQGNSA. The trim removed 6 bases at V and 2 bases at J, leaving 5 bases unmatched. The CDR3 sequence is 14 residues long.

This clone was observed at least ten times. The chain links TRBV12-5 to TRBJ1-5, with TRBD1 as a possible D gene (5 bases). V was shortened by 9 bases and J by 11 bases, with 14 bases between the two germline ends. CDR1 is LGHNT, CDR2 FRNRAP, per germline. The CDR3 covers 11 residues. The CDR3 nucleotides read TGTGCTAGCGGGGGAATGGGGGCCCAGCATTTT. Amino acid sequence: CASGGMGAQHF.

This clone showed up just a few times. The same CDR3 also results from other DNA sequences found in this sample. V is TRBV14 and J is TRBJ2-7; D is uncertain. The CDR3 runs to 11 residues. Germline CDR1 and CDR2: SGHDN and FVKESK. The V gene lost 4 bases and the J gene lost 3 bases, with 4 bases spanning the gap. The CDR3 protein is CASSLSYEQYF. The CDR3 bases are TGTGCCAGCAGCCTGAGCTACGAGCAGTACTTC. The variable domain in full, completed from reference TRBV14 and TRBJ2-7, reads EAGVTQFPSHSVIEKGQTVTLRCDPISGHDNLYWYRRVMGKEIKFLLHFVKESKQDESGMPNNRFLAERTGGTYSTLKVQPAELEDSGVYFCASSLSYEQYFGPGTRLTVT.

J is TRBJ2-1 and V is TRBV11-2, with D possibly matching TRBD1 (5 bases). This CDR3 is built from 17 residues. V lost 1 base, J lost 7 bases, and 20 bases lay in between. Germline lookup yields CDR1 SGHAT and CDR2 FQNNGV. CDR3 sequence reads: CASSLGGSALALNEQFF. DNA for the CDR3: TGTGCCAGCAGCTTAGGGGGCAGTGCCTTAGCCCTTAATGAGCAGTTCTTC.

V gene TRBV7-8 combines with J gene TRBJ2-7; no definite D call. The germline gives CDR1 SGHVS, CDR2 FQNEAQ. With 3 bases removed from V and 6 bases from J, the gap between germline ends came to 12 bases. The CDR3 runs 13 residues. This CDR3 reads CASSFSLFLEQYF. CDR3 nucleotides: TGTGCCAGCAGCTTTTCGCTTTTCCTCGAGCAGTACTTC. The full variable domain, its missing parts supplied by reference TRBV7-8 and TRBJ2-7, is GAGVSQSPRYKVAKRGQDVALRCDPISGHVSLFWYQQALGQGPEFLTYFQNEAQLDKSGLPSDRFFAERPEGSVSTLKIQRTQQEDSAVYLCASSFSLFLEQYFGPGTRLTVT.

About this clone itself: The same CDR3 is also encoded by other DNA sequences in this sample. The chain employs TRBV2 and TRBJ2-3; unclear D gene. The V gene's germline CDR1 is SNHLY and CDR2 FYNNEI. The V end lost 8 bases, the J end lost 1 base, and 4 bases lay between the germline ends. The CDR3 spans 11 residues. The CDR3 spells CASRGTDTQYF. The CDR3 DNA reads as TGTGCCAGCCGGGGCACAGATACGCAGTATTTT. Full variable domain (remainder filled in from reference TRBV2 and TRBJ2-3): EPEVTQTPSHQVTQMGQEVILRCVPISNHLYFYWYRQILGQKVEFLVSFYNNEISEKSEIFDDQFSVERPDGSNFTLKIRSTKLEDSAMYFCASRGTDTQYFGPGTRLTVL.

V usage is TRBV4-1 and J usage is TRBJ2-1, with no clear D. Germline V gene sequence: CDR1 MGHRA, CDR2 YSYEKL. The V gene lost 6 bases and the J gene lost 4 bases, with 16 bases spanning the gap. This CDR3 region has 15 residues. The CDR3 DNA sequence: TGCGCCAGCAGGCAGATCGGCAGGATATACAATGAGCAGTTCTTC. As protein: CASRQIGRIYNEQFF.

There are a few counts of this clone. CDR3 loop: CASRSLTGSGYTF. The CDR3 coding sequence is TGTGCCAGTAGGTCTCTTACAGGCTCTGGCTACACCTTC. V gene TRBV19 combines with J gene TRBJ1-2, with D possibly TRBD1 on 5 matching bases. Trimming shortened V by 6 bases and J by 7 bases, and 15 bases separated the two germline ends. CDR1 LNHDA and CDR2 SQIVND come from the germline V gene (reference sequence). The length of the CDR3 is 13 residues.

The CDR3: CASSLAGGQNEQFF. CDR3 DNA sequence: TGTGCCAGCAGTTTGGCGGGGGGTCAAAATGAGCAGTTCTTC. The J gene is TRBJ2-1, the V gene TRBV25-1; TRBD2 matches at 8 bases. With V trimmed by 5 bases and J by 7 bases, 7 bases remained unmatched. There are 14 residues in the CDR3. Per germline, CDR1 MGHDK and CDR2 SYGVNS. Using reference TRBV25-1 and TRBJ2-1 for the parts outside the CDR3, the full variable domain is EADIYQTPRYLVIGTGKKITLECSQTMGHDKMYWYQQDPGMELHLIHYSYGVNSTEKGDLSSESTVSRIRTEHFPLTLESARPSHTSQYLCASSLAGGQNEQFFGPGTRLTVL.